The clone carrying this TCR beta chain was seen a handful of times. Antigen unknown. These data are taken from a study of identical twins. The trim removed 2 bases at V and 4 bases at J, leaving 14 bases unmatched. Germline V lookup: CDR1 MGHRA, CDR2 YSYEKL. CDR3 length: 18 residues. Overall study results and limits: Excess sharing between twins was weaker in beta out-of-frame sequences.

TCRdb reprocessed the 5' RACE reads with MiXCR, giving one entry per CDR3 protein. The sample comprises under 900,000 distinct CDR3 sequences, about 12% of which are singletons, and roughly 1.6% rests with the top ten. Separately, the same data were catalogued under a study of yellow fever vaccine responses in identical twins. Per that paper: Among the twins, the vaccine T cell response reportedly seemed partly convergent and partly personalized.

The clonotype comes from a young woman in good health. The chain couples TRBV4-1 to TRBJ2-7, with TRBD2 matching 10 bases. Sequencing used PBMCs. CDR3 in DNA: TGCGCCAGCAGCCAAAAGACGGGGACTAGCGATTACATTTACGAGCAGTACTTC. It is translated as CASSQKTGTSDYIYEQYF.